This T cell receptor beta chain was captured in a study of Ad26.COV2.S vaccination and SARS-CoV-2 variants. With 1 base removed from V and 4 bases from J, the gap between germline ends came to 7 bases. There are 13 residues in the CDR3. Germline V gives CDR1 SEHNR, CDR2 FQNEAQ (reference sequence). Comments on this clone: Its antigen is still unknown. This same CDR3 is encoded by further DNA sequences in the sample.

General study findings and limits: Researchers reported similar non-spike TCR breadth in vaccine and placebo recipients.

Libraries were prepared by immunoSEQ multiplex PCR; TCRdb keeps only in-frame clonotypes and omits some of them. The sample includes about 400,000 clones, about 90% of them seen just once. Noted treatment: 15 to 20 received Ad26.COV2.S at low or high dose, single or two shots; 5 received placebo; per-sample allocation not given. Sampling was done on day 63 after the first vaccine or placebo injection. The chain joins TRBV7-9 to TRBJ1-1; unclear D gene. This clonotype originated in a person between 18 and 65 years old who received the Ad26.COV2.S COVID-19 vaccine or a placebo. The input for sequencing was peripheral blood, taken in a trial of Ad26.COV2.S vaccine versus placebo. DNA of the CDR3: TGTGCCAGCAGCTTAGGGGGTACCACTGAAGCTTTCTTT. This codes for CASSLGGTTEAFF.